The 22 T cell receptor beta chains listed next were all sequenced from one sample in a study of T-cell reconstitution after alpha-beta-depleted transplantation in children. TCRbeta library construction was performed incorporating unique molecular identifiers. TCRdb reprocessed the PCR reads via MiXCR and lists one record per CDR3 protein. In the table there are 700,000 to 950,000 distinct CDR3 sequences, less than 20% of which are singletons. The sample here was PBMCs, mostly from graft donor cells, taken 360 days after TCRalphabeta/CD19-depleted stem cell transplant. Source of these receptors: a male patient under 18 who had a stem cell transplant for acute lymphoblastic leukemia, so the T cells may come from the graft donor.

The J gene is TRBJ2-6, the V gene TRBV21-1; the table gives TRBD1 as D, unverified against the DNA. TRBV21-1 is assigned pseudogene status. This CDR3 is 18 amino acids long. DNA of the CDR3: TGTGCCAGCAGCAAAACCCTGGGGGCTAAATCTGGGGCCAACGTCCTGACTTTC. Translation gives CASSKTLGAKSGANVLTF.

The chain is built from TRBV6-5 and TRBJ2-3; the D gene is possibly TRBD2 (5 bases). Germline V gives CDR1 MNHEY, CDR2 SVGAGI. The V gene lost 1 base and the J gene lost 6 bases, with 11 bases spanning the gap. The CDR3 is 14 amino acids. For the CDR3, the DNA is TGTGCCAGCAGTTACTTAGGAGGTATTGATACGCAGTATTTT. Protein product: CASSYLGGIDTQYF.

This sequence joins TRBV7-9 and TRBJ1-2; D ambiguous. Trimming took off 0 bases at V and 2 bases at J, with 7 bases between the two ends. The CDR3 length is 14 residues. Germline V lookup: CDR1 SEHNR, CDR2 FQNEAQ (reference sequence). Here the CDR3 reads CASSLAPANYGYTF. CDR3 DNA: TGTGCCAGCAGCTTAGCGCCGGCGAACTATGGCTACACCTTC.

CDR3: CSARQGPSFGSGELFF. CDR3 bases: TGCAGTGCTAGACAGGGACCCTCTTTTGGATCCGGGGAGCTGTTTTTT. V usage is TRBV20-1 and J usage is TRBJ2-2; D possibly matches TRBD1 or TRBD2 (5 bases each). CDR3 length: 16 amino acids. CDR1 and CDR2 (germline): DFQATT, SNEGSKA (reference sequence). The V and J ends lost 2 bases and 6 bases respectively, with 19 bases between them.

Many counts were recorded for this clonotype. The chain has TRBV29-1 and TRBJ1-1; D gene ambiguous. This CDR3 has 11 amino acids. CDR1 and CDR2 (germline): SQVTM, ANQGSEA. V was pared by 3 bases and J by 0 bases, with 2 bases between. CDR3 in amino acids: CSVELNTEAFF. The CDR3 DNA reads TGCAGCGTTGAGTTGAACACTGAAGCTTTCTTT.

This chain connects TRBV4-1 to TRBJ1-1; possible D gene TRBD1, 5 bases. The germline gives CDR1 MGHRA, CDR2 YSYEKL. CDR3 length: 14 amino acids. Trimming removed 0 bases at V and 6 bases at J, with 11 bases between. The CDR3 spells CASSQDQGSAEAFF. The CDR3 DNA reads TGCGCCAGCAGCCAAGATCAGGGTAGCGCTGAAGCTTTCTTT.

This clonotype occurred a few times. V usage is TRBV29-1 and J usage is TRBJ2-5; D is unclear. The CDR3 covers 12 residues. Trimming cost V 3 bases and J 3 bases, with 8 bases left between them. In germline, CDR1 is SQVTM, CDR2 ANQGSEA. CDR3 DNA: TGCAGCGTTGAGGCGACGGAAGAGACCCAGTACTTC. This translates into CSVEATEETQYF.

This chain uses TRBV27 with TRBJ1-2; 7 positions match TRBD1. With 6 bases clipped from V and 5 bases from J, the junction kept 3 bases outside the gene matches. The CDR3 has 12 amino acids. The germline gives CDR1 MNHEY, CDR2 SMNVEV (reference sequence). CDR3 amino acids: CASSPGQYGYTF. The DNA of the CDR3 is TGTGCCAGCAGCCCGGGACAGTATGGCTACACCTTC.

In this sample, this clonotype turned up a few times. The chain employs TRBV18 and TRBJ2-7; TRBD2 matches 7 bases. This CDR3 contains 14 residues. V gave up 3 bases and J gave up 0 bases; unmatched junction bases: 2. Per germline, CDR1 KGHSH and CDR2 LQKENI. In DNA form, the CDR3 reads TGTGCCAGCTCACCTCGGGAGGCCTCCTACGAGCAGTACTTC. Translating gives CASSPREASYEQYF.

At least ten counts were recorded for this clonotype. The genes are TRBV5-1 and TRBJ2-1, with 13 bases fitting TRBD2. V lost 4 bases, J lost 4 bases, and 5 bases stayed unmatched. The CDR3 totals 16 residues. CDR1 and CDR2 from the germline V gene are SGHRS and YFSETQ. The CDR3 DNA reads as TGCGCCAGCAGCGGACTAGCGGGAGTAGGGTACAATGAGCAGTTCTTC. Translating it yields CASSGLAGVGYNEQFF. The full variable domain, in which reference TRBV5-1 and TRBJ2-1 provide the parts outside the CDR3, is KAGVTQTPRYLIKTRGQQVTLSCSPISGHRSVSWYQQTPGQGLQFLFEYFSETQRNKGNFPGRFSGRQFSNSRSEMNVSTLELGDSALYLCASSGLAGVGYNEQFFGPGTRLTVL.

The chain employs TRBV5-1 and TRBJ2-1; TRBD2 aligns across 10 bases. This CDR3 comprises 16 residues. Germline CDR1 and CDR2: SGHRS and YFSETQ. V lost 2 bases and J lost 6; bases outside the gene matches: 8. CDR3 DNA sequence: TGCGCCAGCAGCTTAGGCCCTAGCGGGAGCGGCAATGAGCAGTTCTTC. Translation: CASSLGPSGSGNEQFF. Full variable domain (rest looked up from reference TRBV5-1 and TRBJ2-1): KAGVTQTPRYLIKTRGQQVTLSCSPISGHRSVSWYQQTPGQGLQFLFEYFSETQRNKGNFPGRFSGRQFSNSRSEMNVSTLELGDSALYLCASSLGPSGSGNEQFFGPGTRLTVL.

This sequence joins TRBV29-1 and TRBJ1-1, with TRBD1 identical over 7 bases. The CDR3 is 14 residues long. V gave up 1 base and J gave up 1 base; unmatched junction bases: 3. Per the germline V gene, CDR1 is SQVTM and CDR2 is ANQGSEA. In DNA form, the CDR3 reads TGCAGCGTTGAAGCCCGGACAGGGAACACTGAAGCTTTCTTT. Amino acids: CSVEARTGNTEAFF.

The table lists this clonotype with many counts. The rearrangement links TRBV9 to TRBJ2-2; no definite D call. The CDR3 spans 15 residues. Trimming shortened V by 2 bases and J by 6 bases, and 14 bases separated the two germline ends. CDR1 is SGDLS, CDR2 YYNGEE, per germline. The CDR3 region is CASSVVHSPPGELFF. The CDR3 DNA follows: TGTGCCAGCAGCGTTGTCCATAGCCCACCCGGGGAGCTGTTTTTT.

This clonotype occurred once. This chain connects TRBV4-1 to TRBJ1-4; tentative D call: TRBD1 (5 bases). V was cut by 1 base and J by 2 bases, with 14 bases left in between. In germline, CDR1 is MGHRA, CDR2 YSYEKL. The CDR3 totals 17 residues. CDR3 region: CASSQGPSGRTNEKLFF. CDR3 coding DNA: TGCGCCAGCAGCCAAGGCCCCTCGGGGCGGACTAATGAAAAACTGTTTTTT.

This chain uses TRBV23-1 with TRBJ2-7, with D possibly being TRBD2 (5 bases). TRBV23-1 is filed as an ORF, its function uncertain. V gave up 4 bases and J gave up 3 bases, with 16 bases separating them. The CDR3 is made up of 15 amino acids. The CDR3: CASSRADWRFYEQYF. Here the CDR3 DNA reads TGCGCCAGCAGTCGGGCGGACTGGCGTTTCTACGAGCAGTACTTC.

A few counts support this clonotype. Here the CDR3 reads CASSEFSGSVETQYF. CDR3 nucleotides: TGCGCCAGCAGTGAGTTTAGCGGGAGTGTTGAGACCCAGTACTTC. This chain links TRBV10-1 with TRBJ2-5; 9 nucleotides match TRBD2. The V gene end was trimmed by 1 base and the J gene end by 5 bases; junction bases not matched to a gene: 5. This CDR3 has 15 amino acids. CDR1 WNHNN and CDR2 SYGVQD come from the germline V gene (reference sequence).

Many counts were recorded for this clonotype. This chain connects TRBV20-1 to TRBJ1-6, with 7 bases matching TRBD1. Germline CDR1 is DFQATT and CDR2 is SNEGSKA (reference sequence). The CDR3 has 16 residues. The trim removed 1 base at V and 7 bases at J, leaving 10 bases unmatched. CDR3 bases: TGCAGTGCTAGAGCCGAAAGACAGGGAAGGAATTCACCCCTCCACTTT. Encoded protein: CSARAERQGRNSPLHF.

There are a few counts of this clonotype. The chain combines TRBV20-1 with TRBJ1-2; 7 bases line up with TRBD1. Germline V gene sequence: CDR1 DFQATT, CDR2 SNEGSKA (reference sequence). CDR3 length equals 14 residues. V gave up 5 bases and J gave up 6 bases; unmatched junction bases: 12. CDR3 sequence: CSAPSFKGANGYTF. In DNA, the CDR3 is TGCAGTGCTCCGTCGTTTAAGGGGGCGAATGGCTACACCTTC.

V gene TRBV5-1 combines with J gene TRBJ1-3, with 7 bases aligning to TRBD1. V dropped 4 bases and J dropped 7; count of bases not matched to a gene: 5. The germline V gene encodes CDR1 SGHRS and CDR2 YFSETQ. This CDR3 has 13 amino acids. The chain's CDR3 is CASSLPQGNTIYF. The CDR3 DNA reads TGCGCCAGCAGCCTCCCACAGGGGAACACCATATATTTT.

This clonotype was found many times. The chain is built from TRBV10-3 and TRBJ1-5; tentatively, D is TRBD1 (6 bases). Germline CDR1 is ENHRY and CDR2 is SYGVKD. With 2 bases removed from V and 5 bases from J, the gap between germline ends came to 7 bases. The CDR3 runs to 13 residues. The CDR3 sequence is CAISETGHQPQHF. Written as DNA, the CDR3 is TGTGCCATCAGTGAGACAGGGCATCAGCCCCAGCATTTT.

The sample holds a few counts of this clonotype. The gene calls are TRBV2 and TRBJ2-1; maybe TRBD2 (6 bases). CDR3 length equals 17 residues. Trimming pared 3 bases from V and 10 bases from J, leaving 25 bases between. Germline values: CDR1 SNHLY, CDR2 FYNNEI. CDR3 bases: TGTGCCAGCAGTGAGACGACAGCTACAACGGGACTTAAGGAGCAGTTCTTC. This encodes CASSETTATTGLKEQFF. The complete variable domain, with remaining parts taken from reference TRBV2 and TRBJ2-1, reads EPEVTQTPSHQVTQMGQEVILRCVPISNHLYFYWYRQILGQKVEFLVSFYNNEISEKSEIFDDQFSVERPDGSNFTLKIRSTKLEDSAMYFCASSETTATTGLKEQFFGPGTRLTVL.

A few counts support this clonotype. The gene calls are TRBV10-3 and TRBJ2-2; TRBD2 matches at 7 bases. The junction had 5 bases not matched to a gene; V was cut back by 0 bases and J by 4 bases. The germline CDR1 and CDR2 sequences are ENHRY and SYGVKD. The CDR3 totals 16 residues. The CDR3 bases are TGTGCCATCAGTGAGTCAACGGGAGGCAGCACCGGGGAGCTGTTTTTT. This sequence encodes CAISESTGGSTGELFF.